This TCR beta chain was captured by sequencing in a study of blood T cells in healthy people across ages. The V segment lost 2 bases and the J segment 5 bases; nucleotides outside the gene matches: 11. There are 17 residues in the CDR3. Germline CDR1 and CDR2: MGHRA and YSYEKL. A second PCR of roughly 7 to 11 cycles used a sample-barcoded 5' primer and a J-beta primer mix. One entry per CDR3 protein results from TCRdb running MiXCR on the 5' RACE reads. The profile covers approximately 780,000 distinct CDR3 sequences, with around a quarter appearing a single time and 3% taken by the ten largest. These same data were also listed under a study on T cells of mothers and their children.

The chain links TRBV4-1 to TRBJ2-5, with TRBD2 identical over 10 bases. The receptor was derived from a boy aged 5 to 17 in good health. Sequenced sample: blood. CDR3 region: CASSQLTSGPKRETQYF. CDR3 bases: TGCGCCAGCAGCCAACTGACTAGCGGGCCTAAGAGGGAGACCCAGTACTTC.